This T cell receptor (beta chain) was recovered during a study of long-term antiretroviral therapy in people with HIV. Study-wide results and limits: Clones that had undergone expansion before ART prevailed in the repertoire throughout all time points. Controls showed broader CDR3 length ranges than did the HIV repertoires.

The CDR3 has 13 amino acids. Between the trimmed V and J ends, which lost 1 base and 2 bases, there was a span of 6 bases. The germline CDR1 and CDR2 sequences are SGHVS and FQNEAQ. About this clone: What it binds is unknown.

Sequencing used immunoSEQ v3.0 at survey level. Assay: immunoSEQ multiplex PCR; the TCRdb copy retains only in-frame clones and omits some. The profile shows around 40,000 clones, 86% of them singletons. Here the sequenced sample was unsorted PBMCs, taken just before starting antiretroviral therapy. The receptor was isolated from a woman aged 18-29 years with HIV. The chain couples TRBV7-8 to TRBJ2-7; no clear D gene. In DNA form, the CDR3 reads TGTGCCAGCAGCTTAGGTAAAACCTACGAGCAGTACTTC. Encoded protein: CASSLGKTYEQYF.